Following are 5 T cell receptor beta chains from one sample sequenced in a study of blood T cell repertoires in COVID-19. Clones were sequenced by immunoSEQ multiplex PCR, and TCRdb holds only the in-frame ones, with some missing. Among more than 150,000 clones, approximately 87% were seen once, and the ten largest hold approximately 12%. The specimen was peripheral blood. The receptor source for this set is a woman in her seventies with COVID-19, enrolled during active disease.

The chain recombines TRBV6-5 with TRBJ2-7, with unresolved D. The CDR3 sequence is 15 residues long. V lost 7 bases, J lost 0 bases, and 16 bases lay in between. The germline CDR1 and CDR2 sequences are MNHEY and SVGAGI. The CDR3 nucleotides are TGTGCCAGCAATACTCAGGCGCTAAGCTCCTACGAGCAGTACTTC. This gives the protein CASNTQALSSYEQYF.

The chain uses TRBV6-2 or TRBV6-3 and TRBJ1-1, with 7 bases lining up with TRBD1. This CDR3 is 13 amino acids long. V was clipped by 2 bases and J by 7 bases; unmatched bases: 4. Germline CDR1 and CDR2: MNHEY and SVGEGT. The DNA of the CDR3 is TGTGCCAGCAGTTACCGGACAGGCATTGAAGCTTTCTTT. Translated: CASSYRTGIEAFF.

This chain joins TRBV10-3 and TRBJ1-2; D is ambiguous. The CDR3 is 12 residues long. Germline loops: CDR1 ENHRY, CDR2 SYGVKD. V was cut by 8 bases and J by 7 bases, with 14 bases left in between. This chain's CDR3 is CAILRSAGGYTF. In DNA form, the CDR3 reads TGTGCCATCCTCAGGTCCGCCGGTGGCTACACCTTC.

The J gene is TRBJ2-5, the V gene TRBV25-1; 8 bases are a match to TRBD1. V lost 6 bases to trimming and J lost 4 bases; unmatched junction nucleotides: 13. Germline CDR1 MGHDK, CDR2 SYGVNS. CDR3 size: 16 residues. CDR3 residues: CASSPRDRGSRETQYF. DNA of the CDR3: TGTGCCAGCAGCCCACGAGACAGGGGTTCTCGAGAGACCCAGTACTTC.

This chain uses TRBV19 with TRBJ1-2; unclear D gene. Trimming removed 3 bases from V and 12 bases from J, with 11 bases in between. The germline gives CDR1 LNHDA, CDR2 SQIVND (reference sequence). The CDR3 loop spans 11 amino acids. The CDR3 DNA is TGTGCCAGTAGTATCACCAGGTGTCACACCTTC. This sequence encodes CASSITRCHTF.